Listed below are T cell receptor beta chains from one sample, sequenced in a study of T cells in severe cutaneous drug reactions. TCRdb re-called the multiplex PCR reads; every CDR3 protein appears as one record, without DNA. This sample's table has about 10,000 distinct CDR3 sequences. Sequencing input: cells from a skin blister. Receptors were obtained from a human donor with Stevens-Johnson syndrome, a severe cutaneous drug reaction. CDR3s include the opening cysteine and the closing phenylalanine or tryptophan. Not every row has a clone size; where given, it reads once, few, many or a size class.

V gene,clone size,J gene,CDR3 protein
TRBV29-1,.,TRBJ2-1,CSVEIGTVYYNEQFF
TRBV29-1,.,TRBJ1-3,CSVKQESSGNTIYF
TRBV29-1,.,TRBJ2-1,CSVPPRGDKQFF
TRBV20-1,.,TRBJ2-5,CSAADVGETQYF
TRBV29-1,.,TRBJ2-3,CSVERINTDTQYF
TRBV28,medium-sized,TRBJ2-1,CASSFRGGDEQFF
TRBV20-1,.,TRBJ1-5,CSAIGQGSGQPQHF
TRBV20-1,.,TRBJ1-4,CSARDPGPLEKLFF
TRBV12-3/TRBV12-4,.,TRBJ2-5,CASRRASQETQYF
TRBV20-1,.,TRBJ2-1,CSARDPVDYNEQFF
TRBV20-1,medium-sized,TRBJ1-2,CSATGVTDYGYTF
TRBV29-1,.,TRBJ2-1,CSVVLGRSRESSYNEQFF
TRBV20-1,.,TRBJ2-3,CSARVLIRTDTQYF
TRBV20-1,.,TRBJ1-3,CSARTEIGNTIYF
TRBV28,.,TRBJ2-7,CASSWTSKTYEQYF
TRBV20-1,medium-sized,TRBJ2-1,CSALLGNEQFF
TRBV20-1,medium-sized,TRBJ1-5,CSARTGTGGGSNQPQHF
TRBV29-1,.,TRBJ2-5,CSVEDAAMRAQYF
TRBV29-1,.,TRBJ2-1,CSAYPGLVSEQFF
TRBV20-1,.,TRBJ1-1,CSARALTGLNTEAFF
TRBV20-1,medium-sized,TRBJ2-7,CSARDFSSYEQYF
TRBV20-1,.,TRBJ2-2,CSARPRDRFTGELFF
TRBV20-1,.,TRBJ2-3,CSARGVAGGHTDTQYF
TRBV20-1,.,TRBJ2-7,CSAPDNPYEQYF
TRBV20-1,.,TRBJ2-7,CSVRKTGLAEQYF
TRBV20-1,.,TRBJ2-3,CSARPVRADTQYF
TRBV20-1,.,TRBJ2-7,CSAPPLAGDSYEQYF
TRBV5-1,.,TRBJ1-3,CASRRDDSGNTIYF
TRBV29-1,.,TRBJ2-3,CSVEDLSGRFTDTQYF
TRBV20-1,medium-sized,TRBJ2-1,CSATAGAPYNEQFF
TRBV20-1,.,TRBJ1-5,CSCGVAGMNQPQHF
TRBV20-1,.,TRBJ2-7,CSAPKGRGRAAFTYEQYF
TRBV20-1,.,TRBJ1-1,CSARSIGEAFF
TRBV20-1,.,TRBJ1-5,CSARDGEGRSNQPQHF
TRBV29-1,.,TRBJ2-7,CSVVTSGSPEQYF
TRBV29-1,.,TRBJ2-2,CSADRLNTGELFF
TRBV7-7,.,TRBJ1-4,CASNPTPRGFNEKLFF
TRBV29-1,.,TRBJ2-1,CSPSADLIREQFF
TRBV20-1,.,TRBJ2-1,CSARGLAGDEQFF
TRBV29-1,.,TRBJ2-3,CSPSIRNTQYF
TRBV29-1,.,TRBJ2-1,CSVVWRRTYNEQFF